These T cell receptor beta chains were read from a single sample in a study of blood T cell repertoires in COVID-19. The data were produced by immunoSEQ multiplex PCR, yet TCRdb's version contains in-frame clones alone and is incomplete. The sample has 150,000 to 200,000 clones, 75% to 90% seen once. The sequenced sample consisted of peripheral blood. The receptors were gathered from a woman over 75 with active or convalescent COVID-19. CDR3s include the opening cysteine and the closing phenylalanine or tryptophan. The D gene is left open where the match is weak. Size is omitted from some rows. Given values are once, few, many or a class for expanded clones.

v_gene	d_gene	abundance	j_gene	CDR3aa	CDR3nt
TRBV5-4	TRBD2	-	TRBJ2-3	CASSWGTSQGTDTQYF	TGTGCCAGCAGCTGGGGGACTAGCCAAGGGACAGATACGCAGTATTTT
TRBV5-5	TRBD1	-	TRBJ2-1	CASSPWRTGGFVNEQFF	TGTGCCAGCAGCCCATGGCGGACAGGGGGCTTCGTCAATGAGCAGTTCTTC
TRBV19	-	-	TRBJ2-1	CASSDRSRGGYNEQFF	TGTGCCAGTAGCGATAGATCGCGAGGCGGATACAATGAGCAGTTCTTC
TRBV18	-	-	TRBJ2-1	CASSPLYSYNEQFF	TGTGCCAGCTCACCACTCTACTCCTACAATGAGCAGTTCTTC
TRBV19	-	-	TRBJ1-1	CASSTGNTEAFF	TGTGCCAGTAGCACAGGGAACACTGAAGCTTTCTTT
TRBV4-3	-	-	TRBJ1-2	CASSQPGRESDGYTF	TGCGCCAGCAGCCAACCCGGACGGGAATCTGATGGCTACACCTTC
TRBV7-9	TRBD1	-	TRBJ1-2	CASRTGTEDGYTF	TGTGCCAGCAGGACCGGGACAGAAGATGGCTACACCTTC
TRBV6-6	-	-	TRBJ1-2	CASSPNSREGYTF	TGTGCCAGCAGTCCTAACAGTCGGGAAGGCTACACCTTC
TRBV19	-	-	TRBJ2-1	CASSIDPGNEQFF	TGTGCCAGTAGTATTGACCCAGGCAATGAGCAGTTCTTC
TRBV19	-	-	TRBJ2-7	CASSLTDTYEQYF	TGTGCCAGTAGCTTGACAGATACCTACGAGCAGTACTTC
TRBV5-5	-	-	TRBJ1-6	CASSLDPDSPLHF	TGTGCCAGCAGCTTGGATCCGGATTCACCCCTCCACTTT
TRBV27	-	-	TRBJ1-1	CASSLWGQGRGLNTEAFF	TGTGCCAGCAGTTTATGGGGGCAGGGAAGGGGCCTGAACACTGAAGCTTTCTTT
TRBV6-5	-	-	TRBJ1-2	CASSKTPVWSYGYTF	TGTGCCAGCAGCAAAACTCCAGTATGGAGCTATGGCTACACCTTC
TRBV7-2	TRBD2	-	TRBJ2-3	CASSWASGITDTQYF	TGTGCCAGCAGCTGGGCCAGCGGGATCACAGATACGCAGTATTTT
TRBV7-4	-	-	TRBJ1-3	CASSLTRLSPGNTIYF	TGTGCCAGCAGCCTGACGAGGCTCAGCCCTGGAAACACCATATATTTT
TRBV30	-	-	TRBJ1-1	CAWNLMRGYTEAFF	TGTGCCTGGAATTTAATGAGGGGGTACACTGAAGCTTTCTTT
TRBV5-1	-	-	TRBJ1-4	CASSLGLTNEKLFF	TGCGCCAGCAGCTTGGGACTAACTAATGAAAAACTGTTTTTT
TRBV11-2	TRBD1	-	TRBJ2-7	CASSYYRGNYEQYF	TGTGCCAGCAGCTACTACAGGGGAAACTACGAGCAGTACTTC
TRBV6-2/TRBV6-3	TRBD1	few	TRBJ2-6	CASSFSRGDSLLSGANVLTF	TGTGCCAGCAGTTTCTCCCGAGGGGACAGCCTTCTTTCTGGGGCCAACGTCCTGACTTTC
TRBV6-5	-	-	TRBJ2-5	CASTRGKLGETQYF	TGTGCCAGCACCCGCGGCAAGTTGGGAGAGACCCAGTACTTC
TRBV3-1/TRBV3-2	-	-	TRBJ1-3	CASSHTGTRLSGNTIYF	TGTGCCAGCAGCCACACCGGGACAAGGCTATCTGGAAACACCATATATTTT
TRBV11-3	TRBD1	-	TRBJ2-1	CASSSDRGPYNEQFF	TGTGCCAGCAGCTCCGACAGGGGGCCCTACAATGAGCAGTTCTTC